These 10 T cell receptor beta chains were all obtained from the same sample, sequenced in a study of blood T cell repertoires in COVID-19. TCRdb's table, derived via immunoSEQ multiplex PCR, lists solely in-frame clones and lacks some. The sample has 100,000 or so clones; 85% are singletons. Sequencing was carried out using peripheral blood. These receptor sequences come from a woman in her 70s with active or convalescent COVID-19.

This clone appeared a single time. The chain is built from TRBV12-5 and TRBJ1-1; 9 nucleotides line up with TRBD1. Germline loops: CDR1 LGHNT, CDR2 FRNRAP. V trimming: 4 bases; J trimming: 10 bases; junction bases outside the gene matches: 7. This CDR3 contains 13 residues. The CDR3 loop reads CASGSQGQGRAFF. In DNA form, the CDR3 reads TGTGCTAGTGGTTCCCAAGGACAGGGGAGAGCTTTCTTT. The full variable domain, rest sourced from reference TRBV12-5 and TRBJ1-1, is DARVTQTPRHKVTEMGQEVTMRCQPILGHNTVFWYRQTMMQGLELLAYFRNRAPLDDSGMPKDRFSAEMPDATLATLKIQPSEPRDSAVYFCASGSQGQGRAFFGQGTRLTVV.

The chain is built from TRBV10-3 and TRBJ1-4; D might be TRBD1 (5 bases). V lost 4 bases and J lost 4, with 10 bases in between. CDR1 and CDR2 (germline): ENHRY, SYGVKD. There are 14 residues in the CDR3. The CDR3 region has the DNA TGTGCCATCAGTGCGGACACCCGTAATGAAAAACTGTTTTTT. It encodes CAISADTRNEKLFF.

This clone was counted once. The V and J genes are TRBV6-1 and TRBJ1-1; 12 bases line up with TRBD1. The CDR3 is made up of 19 amino acids. The junction had 12 bases not matched to a gene; V was cut back by 2 bases and J by 2 bases. Germline V gene data show CDR1 as MNHNS and CDR2 as SASEGT. DNA for the CDR3: TGTGCCAGCAGTGAATCTCGTGGGACAGGGGGCAAGGGAAACACTGAAGCTTTCTTT. Translation: CASSESRGTGGKGNTEAFF.

This clone appeared a single time. The chain combines TRBV28 with TRBJ1-4; no clear D. CDR3 length equals 15 residues. Per the germline V gene, CDR1 is MDHEN and CDR2 is SYDVKM. Trimming left V 6 bases short and J 3 bases short, with 14 bases between. The CDR3 spells CASRPTGVPNEKLFF. DNA of the CDR3: TGTGCCAGCAGGCCGACCGGGGTGCCTAATGAAAAACTGTTTTTT.

The V and J genes are TRBV19 and TRBJ1-1; D unclear. Trimming removed 2 bases at V and 4 bases at J, with 8 bases between. Germline CDR1 LNHDA, CDR2 SQIVND (reference sequence). The CDR3 covers 13 residues. Here the CDR3 reads CASSISGFTEAFF. The CDR3 DNA reads TGTGCCAGTAGTATATCCGGGTTCACTGAAGCTTTCTTT.

The chain has TRBV7-2 and TRBJ2-1, with 9 bases that match TRBD2. V shed 5 bases, J shed 9 bases, and the junction held 14 bases outside the gene matches. This CDR3 spans 16 amino acids. CDR1 and CDR2 (germline): SGHTA, FQGNSA. The DNA of the CDR3 is TGTGCCAGCAGCCGCTTACCTAGCGGGGCCCCCCGTGAGCAGTTCTTC. Translating gives CASSRLPSGAPREQFF.

In this sample, this clone turned up a few times. The chain combines TRBV30 with TRBJ2-2; TRBD1 might be the D (6 bases). V was pared by 2 bases and J by 4 bases, with 11 bases between. This CDR3 is built from 14 residues. CDR1 and CDR2 from the germline V gene are GTSNPN and SVGIG (reference sequence). CDR3 residues: CAWSTGTFTGELFF. CDR3 DNA: TGTGCCTGGAGTACCGGGACATTCACCGGGGAGCTGTTTTTT.

The chain joins TRBV19 to TRBJ2-3; the D gene is possibly TRBD1 (5 bases). V was shortened by 4 bases and J by 3 bases, with 8 bases between the two germline ends. The germline gives CDR1 LNHDA, CDR2 SQIVND (reference sequence). This CDR3 region has 13 residues. The CDR3 DNA sequence: TGTGCCAGTAGTACAGGGATAACAGATACGCAGTATTTT. Translation gives CASSTGITDTQYF.

The CDR3 protein is CASRTGSVGTDTQYF. The CDR3, as DNA: TGCGCCAGCAGAACAGGGAGCGTGGGCACAGATACGCAGTATTTT. The chain is built from TRBV5-1 and TRBJ2-3; TRBD1 is a possible D gene (6 bases). V was trimmed by 5 bases and J by 1 base, leaving 14 bases between them. This CDR3 comprises 15 residues. CDR1 and CDR2 from the germline V gene are SGHRS and YFSETQ.

J is TRBJ1-1 and V is TRBV9; no firm D call. The CDR3 is 13 residues long. Trimming took 0 bases from V and 1 from J, leaving 4 bases between them. CDR1 is SGDLS and CDR2 is YYNGEE in the germline V gene. The CDR3 DNA sequence: TGTGCCAGCAGCGTAGCCTGGAACACTGAAGCTTTCTTT. This codes for CASSVAWNTEAFF.